A single TCR beta chain is shown here with its context. Its specificity is not known. This record belongs to a study of cytomegalovirus exposure and HLA in healthy donors. Regarding the study as a whole: It was taken for granted in presence/absence analyses that sequencing depth across donors was roughly uniform.

The V end lost 3 bases, the J end lost 1 base, and 15 bases lay between the germline ends. Germline assignment: CDR1 MNHNS and CDR2 SASEGT. The CDR3 length is 16 residues. The PCR was carried out with 60 Vbeta primers and 13 Jbeta primers. Some clones are missing from TCRdb's copy, which holds only in-frame ones; the method was immunoSEQ multiplex PCR. The sample has about 140,000 clones; roughly 73% are singletons. This TCR was recovered from a woman between 40 and 50 years old in good health and CMV-seronegative. This chain uses TRBV6-1 with TRBJ1-1; D may be TRBD1 (5 bases). Sample: PBMCs. CDR3 DNA sequence: TGTGCCAGCAGTGACCCACGGGGGACGGGGAACACTGAAGCTTTCTTT. Protein product: CASSDPRGTGNTEAFF.